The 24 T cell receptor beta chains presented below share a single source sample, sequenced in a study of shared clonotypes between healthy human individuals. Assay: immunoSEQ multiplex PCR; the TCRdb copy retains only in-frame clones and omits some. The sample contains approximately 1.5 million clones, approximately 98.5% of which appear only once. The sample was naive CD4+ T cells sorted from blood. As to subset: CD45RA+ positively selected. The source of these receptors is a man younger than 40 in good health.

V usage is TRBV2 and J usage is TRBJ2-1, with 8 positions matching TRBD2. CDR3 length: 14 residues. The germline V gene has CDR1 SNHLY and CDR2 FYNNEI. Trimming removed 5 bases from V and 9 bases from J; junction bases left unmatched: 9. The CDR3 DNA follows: TGTGCCAGCAGTTCCGGGTCGCGGGAGGTTGAGCAGTTCTTC. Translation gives CASSSGSREVEQFF.

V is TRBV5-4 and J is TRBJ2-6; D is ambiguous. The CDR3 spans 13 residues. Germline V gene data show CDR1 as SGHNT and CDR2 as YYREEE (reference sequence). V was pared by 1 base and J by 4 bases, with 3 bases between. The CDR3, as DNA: TGTGCCAGCAGCTTGACAGGGGCCAACGTCCTGACTTTC. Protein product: CASSLTGANVLTF.

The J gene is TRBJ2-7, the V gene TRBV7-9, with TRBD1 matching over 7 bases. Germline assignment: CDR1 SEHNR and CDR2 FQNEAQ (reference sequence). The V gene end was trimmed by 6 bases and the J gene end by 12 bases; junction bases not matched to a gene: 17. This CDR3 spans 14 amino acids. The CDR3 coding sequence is TGTGCCAGCAGTAGTTGGGTTGGGACAGACAGATGGTACTTC. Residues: CASSSWVGTDRWYF.

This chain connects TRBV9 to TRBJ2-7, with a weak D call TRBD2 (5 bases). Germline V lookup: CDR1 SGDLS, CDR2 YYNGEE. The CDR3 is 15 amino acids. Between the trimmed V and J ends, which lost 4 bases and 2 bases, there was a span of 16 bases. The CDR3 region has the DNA TGTGCCAGCAGCCTAGGGAGTCAGTATCCCTACGAGCAGTACTTC. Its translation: CASSLGSQYPYEQYF.

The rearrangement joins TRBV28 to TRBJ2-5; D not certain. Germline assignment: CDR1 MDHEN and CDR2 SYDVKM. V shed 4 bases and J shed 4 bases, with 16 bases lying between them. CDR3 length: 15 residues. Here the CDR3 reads CASSSTDTGLETQYF. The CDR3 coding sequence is TGTGCCAGCAGTTCGACCGATACGGGCTTAGAGACCCAGTACTTC.

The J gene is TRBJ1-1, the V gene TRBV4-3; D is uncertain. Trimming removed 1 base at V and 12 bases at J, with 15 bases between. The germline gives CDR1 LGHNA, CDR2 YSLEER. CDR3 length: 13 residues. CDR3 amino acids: CASSQAGIGESFF. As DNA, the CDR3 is TGCGCCAGCAGCCAAGCCGGGATCGGGGAATCTTTCTTT.

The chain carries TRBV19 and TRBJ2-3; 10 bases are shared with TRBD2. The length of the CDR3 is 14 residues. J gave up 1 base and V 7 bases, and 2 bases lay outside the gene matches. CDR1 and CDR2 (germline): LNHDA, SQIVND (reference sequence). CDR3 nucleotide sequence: TGTGCCAGTACGGGGACTAGCGGCACAGATACGCAGTATTTT. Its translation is CASTGTSGTDTQYF.

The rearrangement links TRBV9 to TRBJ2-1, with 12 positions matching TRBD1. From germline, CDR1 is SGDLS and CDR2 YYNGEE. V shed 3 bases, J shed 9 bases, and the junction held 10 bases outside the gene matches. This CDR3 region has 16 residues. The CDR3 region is CASSAHGTGGLGEQFF. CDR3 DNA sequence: TGTGCCAGCAGCGCCCACGGGACAGGGGGCTTAGGTGAGCAGTTCTTC. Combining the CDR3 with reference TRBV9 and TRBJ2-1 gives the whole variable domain DSGVTQTPKHLITATGQRVTLRCSPRSGDLSVYWYQQSLDQGLQFLIQYYNGEERAKGNILERFSAQQFPDLHSELNLSSLELGDSALYFCASSAHGTGGLGEQFFGPGTRLTVL.

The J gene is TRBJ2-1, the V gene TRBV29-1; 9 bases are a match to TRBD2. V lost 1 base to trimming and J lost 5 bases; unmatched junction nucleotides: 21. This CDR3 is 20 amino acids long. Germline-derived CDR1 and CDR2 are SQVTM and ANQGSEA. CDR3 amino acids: CSVEVLAGVDPQVTNNEQFF. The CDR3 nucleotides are TGCAGCGTTGAAGTGTTAGCGGGAGTCGATCCTCAAGTTACTAACAATGAGCAGTTCTTC.

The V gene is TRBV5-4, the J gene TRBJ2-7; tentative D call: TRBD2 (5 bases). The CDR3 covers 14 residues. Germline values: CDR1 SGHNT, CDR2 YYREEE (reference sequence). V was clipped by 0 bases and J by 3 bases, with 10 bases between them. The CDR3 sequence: CASSLGEGLYEQYF. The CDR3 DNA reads TGTGCCAGCAGCTTGGGGGAAGGACTCTACGAGCAGTACTTC.

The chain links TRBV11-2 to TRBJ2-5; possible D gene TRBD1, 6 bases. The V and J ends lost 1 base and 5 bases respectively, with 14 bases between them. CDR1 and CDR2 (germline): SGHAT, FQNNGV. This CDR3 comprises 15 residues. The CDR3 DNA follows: TGTGCCAGCAGCTTAGGCACAGGGCGGATGGAGACCCAGTACTTC. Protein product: CASSLGTGRMETQYF.

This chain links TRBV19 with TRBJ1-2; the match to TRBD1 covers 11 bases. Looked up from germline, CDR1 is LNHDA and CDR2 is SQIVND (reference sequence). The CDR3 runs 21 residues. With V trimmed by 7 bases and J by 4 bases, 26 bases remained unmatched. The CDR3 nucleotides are TGTGCCAGTACCATAATAGGACAGGGGGCCACCGCTAACCCTCTGGCCTATGGCTACACCTTC. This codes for CASTIIGQGATANPLAYGYTF.

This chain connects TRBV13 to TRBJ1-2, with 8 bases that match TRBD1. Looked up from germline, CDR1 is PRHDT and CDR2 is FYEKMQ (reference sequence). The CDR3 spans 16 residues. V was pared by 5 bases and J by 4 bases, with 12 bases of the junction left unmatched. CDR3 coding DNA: TGTGCCAGCAGCCCCGCCCGGACAGGGACTCTCTATGGCTACACCTTC. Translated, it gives CASSPARTGTLYGYTF.

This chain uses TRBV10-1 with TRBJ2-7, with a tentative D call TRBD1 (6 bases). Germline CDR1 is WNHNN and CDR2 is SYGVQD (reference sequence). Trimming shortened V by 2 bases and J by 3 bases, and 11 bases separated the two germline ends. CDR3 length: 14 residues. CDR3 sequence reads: CASSENGQFYEQYF. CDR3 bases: TGCGCCAGCAGTGAGAATGGACAGTTCTACGAGCAGTACTTC.

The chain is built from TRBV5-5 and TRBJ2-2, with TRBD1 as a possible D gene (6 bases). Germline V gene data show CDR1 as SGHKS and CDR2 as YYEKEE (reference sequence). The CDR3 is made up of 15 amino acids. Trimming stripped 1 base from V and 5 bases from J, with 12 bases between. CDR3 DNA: TGTGCCAGCAGCTTGACAGGGAAAGATACCGGGGAGCTGTTTTTT. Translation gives CASSLTGKDTGELFF.

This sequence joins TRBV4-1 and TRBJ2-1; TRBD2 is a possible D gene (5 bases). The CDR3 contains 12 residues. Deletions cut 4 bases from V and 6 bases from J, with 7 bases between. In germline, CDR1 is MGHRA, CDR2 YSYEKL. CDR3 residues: CASSRGLNEQFF. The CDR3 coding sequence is TGCGCCAGCAGCCGTGGACTCAATGAGCAGTTCTTC.

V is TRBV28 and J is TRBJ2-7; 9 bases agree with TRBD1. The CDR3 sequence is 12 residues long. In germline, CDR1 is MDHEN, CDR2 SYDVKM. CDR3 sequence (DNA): TGTGCTACCGGGACAGGGACAAACGAGCAGTACTTC. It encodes CATGTGTNEQYF.

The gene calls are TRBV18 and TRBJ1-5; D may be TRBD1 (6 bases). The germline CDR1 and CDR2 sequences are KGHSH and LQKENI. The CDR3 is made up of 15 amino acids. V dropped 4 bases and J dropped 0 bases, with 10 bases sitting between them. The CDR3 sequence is CASSRTVDSNQPQHF. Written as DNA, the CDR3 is TGTGCCAGCTCACGGACAGTGGATAGCAATCAGCCCCAGCATTTT.

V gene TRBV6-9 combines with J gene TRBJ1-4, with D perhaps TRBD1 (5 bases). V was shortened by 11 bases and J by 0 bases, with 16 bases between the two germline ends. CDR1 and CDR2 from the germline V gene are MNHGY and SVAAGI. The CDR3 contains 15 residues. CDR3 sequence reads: CAPGRGVTTNEKLFF. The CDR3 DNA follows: TGTGCCCCGGGCCGGGGGGTTACAACTAATGAAAAACTGTTTTTT.

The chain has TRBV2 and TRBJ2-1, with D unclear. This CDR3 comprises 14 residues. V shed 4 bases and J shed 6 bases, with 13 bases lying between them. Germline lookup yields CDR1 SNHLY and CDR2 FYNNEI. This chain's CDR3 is CASSVGLSLNEQFF. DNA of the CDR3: TGTGCCAGCAGTGTCGGGCTCTCTCTCAATGAGCAGTTCTTC.

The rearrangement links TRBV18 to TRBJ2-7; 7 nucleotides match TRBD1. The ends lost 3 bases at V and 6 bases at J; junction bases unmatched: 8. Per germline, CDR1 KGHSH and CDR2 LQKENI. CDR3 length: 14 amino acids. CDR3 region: CASSPDRQAGEQYF. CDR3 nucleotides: TGTGCCAGCTCACCGGACAGGCAGGCGGGCGAGCAGTACTTC.

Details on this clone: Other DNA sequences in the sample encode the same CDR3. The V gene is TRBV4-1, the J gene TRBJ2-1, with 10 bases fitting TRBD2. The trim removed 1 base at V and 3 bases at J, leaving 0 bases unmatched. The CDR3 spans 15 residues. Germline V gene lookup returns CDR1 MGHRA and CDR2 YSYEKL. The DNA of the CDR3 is TGCGCCAGCAGCCAAGGGACTAGCGGCTACAATGAGCAGTTCTTC. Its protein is CASSQGTSGYNEQFF.

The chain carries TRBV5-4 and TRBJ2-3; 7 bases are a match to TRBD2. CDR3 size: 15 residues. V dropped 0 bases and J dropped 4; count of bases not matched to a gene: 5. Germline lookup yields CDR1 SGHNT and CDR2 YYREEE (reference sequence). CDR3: CASSLGGLNADTQYF. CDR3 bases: TGTGCCAGCAGCTTGGGGGGACTAAATGCAGATACGCAGTATTTT. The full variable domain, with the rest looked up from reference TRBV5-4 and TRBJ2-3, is ETGVTQSPTHLIKTRGQQVTLRCSSQSGHNTVSWYQQALGQGPQFIFQYYREEENGRGNFPPRFSGLQFPNYSSELNVNALELDDSALYLCASSLGGLNADTQYFGPGTRLTVL.

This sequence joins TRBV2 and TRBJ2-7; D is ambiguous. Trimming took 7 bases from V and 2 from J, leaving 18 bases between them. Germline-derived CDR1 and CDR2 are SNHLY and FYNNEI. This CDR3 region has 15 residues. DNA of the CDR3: TGTGCCAGCACCACCGCCCTGGGCAGGACCTACGAGCAGTACTTC. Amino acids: CASTTALGRTYEQYF.